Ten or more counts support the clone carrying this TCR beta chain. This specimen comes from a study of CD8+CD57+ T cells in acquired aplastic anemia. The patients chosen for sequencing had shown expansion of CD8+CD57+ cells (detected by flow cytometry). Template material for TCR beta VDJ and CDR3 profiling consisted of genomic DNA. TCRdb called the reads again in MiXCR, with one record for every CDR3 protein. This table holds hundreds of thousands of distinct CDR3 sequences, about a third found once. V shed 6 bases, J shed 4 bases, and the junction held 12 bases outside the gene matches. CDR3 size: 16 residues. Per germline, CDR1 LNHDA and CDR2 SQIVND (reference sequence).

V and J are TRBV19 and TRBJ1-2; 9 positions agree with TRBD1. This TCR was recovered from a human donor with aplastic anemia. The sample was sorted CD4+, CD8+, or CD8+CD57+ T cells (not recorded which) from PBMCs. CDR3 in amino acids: CASRQPGTGYGYGYTF. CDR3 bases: TGTGCCAGTAGACAACCCGGGACAGGGTATGGCTATGGCTACACCTTC.